One sample yielded the 19 T cell receptor beta chains listed below, sequenced in a study of identifying expanded T cells in peripheral blood. Produced via immunoSEQ multiplex PCR; TCRdb's table is partial and in-frame only. The table records tens of thousands of clones, 88% of them present only once. The sample taken for sequencing was blood. Receptors were obtained from a person aged 18 to 70 in good health.

The chain carries TRBV5-1 and TRBJ2-3; D possibly matches TRBD1 or TRBD2 (5 bases each). The V end was cut by 0 bases, the J end by 0 bases, with 8 bases between. This CDR3 is 15 amino acids long. CDR1 SGHRS and CDR2 YFSETQ come from the germline V gene. DNA of the CDR3: TGCGCCAGCAGCTTGGTGGGGGACAGCACAGATACGCAGTATTTT. This translates into CASSLVGDSTDTQYF.

Only a few counts were recorded for this clone. Within the sample, other DNA sequences also encode this same CDR3. The chain couples TRBV6-1 to TRBJ1-3; D gene ambiguous. Trimming stripped 3 bases from V and 0 bases from J, with 6 bases between. This CDR3 spans 14 amino acids. Germline assignment: CDR1 MNHNS and CDR2 SASEGT. The CDR3 reads CASSDGSSGNTIYF. Here the CDR3 DNA reads TGTGCCAGCAGTGACGGGAGCTCTGGAAACACCATATATTTT.

This clone has only a few counts. This sequence joins TRBV19 and TRBJ1-3; 7 nucleotides match TRBD1. The germline V gene has CDR1 LNHDA and CDR2 SQIVND (reference sequence). CDR3 length: 16 residues. With V trimmed by 6 bases and J by 4 bases, 12 bases remained unmatched. The CDR3 region is CASRSDRAHEGNTIYF. CDR3 DNA: TGTGCCAGTAGGTCTGACAGGGCCCATGAAGGAAACACCATATATTTT.

The chain is built from TRBV2 and TRBJ1-4, with D possibly matching TRBD1 (6 bases). With 7 bases removed from V and 5 bases from J, the gap between germline ends came to 17 bases. Germline CDR1 reads SNHLY; CDR2 reads FYNNEI. This CDR3 comprises 15 residues. As DNA, the CDR3 is TGTGCCAGCACCCCAAGGGGGGTCCGCAATGAAAAACTGTTTTTT. Translated: CASTPRGVRNEKLFF.

The chain links TRBV15 to TRBJ2-5; the match to TRBD1 covers 8 bases. Germline CDR1 and CDR2: LNHNV and YYDKDF (reference sequence). The CDR3 sequence is 16 residues long. Trimming took 0 bases from V and 5 from J; bases not matched to a gene: 8. The CDR3 DNA reads as TGTGCCACCAGCAGAGATATCAGGGGGCCGGAGGAGACCCAGTACTTC. This encodes CATSRDIRGPEETQYF.

This chain uses TRBV7-2 with TRBJ2-7, with D possibly matching TRBD1 (6 bases). CDR1 is SGHTA, CDR2 FQGNSA, per germline. V lost 1 base and J lost 7, with 17 bases in between. This CDR3 is built from 15 residues. The CDR3 DNA is TGTGCCAGCAGCTTAGGCGCAGGGGTTTTGGGGGAGCAGTACTTC. It specifies CASSLGAGVLGEQYF. Using reference TRBV7-2 and TRBJ2-7 for the parts outside the CDR3, the full variable domain is GAGVSQSPSNKVTEKGKDVELRCDPISGHTALYWYRQSLGQGLEFLIYFQGNSAPDKSGLPSDRFSAERTGGSVSTLTIQRTQQEDSAVYLCASSLGAGVLGEQYFGPGTRLTVT.

The CDR3 sequence: CASRILTGSDGYTF. The CDR3 DNA is TGTGCCAGCAGAATCTTGACAGGGAGCGATGGCTACACCTTC. The chain combines TRBV6-5 with TRBJ1-2; 7 positions match TRBD1. The CDR3 runs to 14 residues. Unmatched junction bases numbered 10, after V lost 6 bases and J lost 6 bases. From germline, CDR1 is MNHEY and CDR2 SVGAGI.

V is TRBV7-8 and J is TRBJ2-7; D call uncertain. V was clipped by 0 bases and J by 1 base, with 10 bases between them. Germline V gives CDR1 SGHVS, CDR2 FQNEAQ. This CDR3 contains 15 residues. CDR3 DNA: TGTGCCAGCAGCTTAGCCCTAGATTCTTCCTACGAGCAGTACTTC. Its translation: CASSLALDSSYEQYF.

The chain recombines TRBV25-1 with TRBJ1-1; no definite D call. The CDR3 has 14 residues. CDR1 is MGHDK, CDR2 SYGVNS, per germline. Trimming removed 2 bases from V and 0 bases from J, with 7 bases in between. DNA of the CDR3: TGTGCCAGCAGTGAAGGGCAGATGAACACTGAAGCTTTCTTT. Its protein is CASSEGQMNTEAFF.

The V and J genes are TRBV5-6 and TRBJ2-1, with TRBD2 matching 10 bases. Trimming at V came to 0 bases and at J to 3 bases, leaving 12 bases not matched to a gene. Per the germline V gene, CDR1 is SGHDT and CDR2 is YYEEEE. This CDR3 comprises 19 residues. CDR3 sequence reads: CASSLGEVSGRPIYNEQFF. For the CDR3, the DNA is TGTGCCAGCAGCTTGGGGGAGGTTAGCGGGAGGCCAATCTACAATGAGCAGTTCTTC.

The chain has TRBV6-6 and TRBJ1-1; D perhaps matches TRBD1 (6 bases). V was pared by 5 bases and J by 4 bases, with 14 bases between. The CDR3 sequence is 14 residues long. Looked up from germline, CDR1 is MNHNY and CDR2 is SVGAGI (reference sequence). The chain's CDR3 is CASSLGAGSTEAFF. CDR3 nucleotide sequence: TGTGCCAGCAGTCTGGGGGCCGGGAGCACTGAAGCTTTCTTT.

A single count supports this clone. The chain recombines TRBV7-8 with TRBJ2-2; the D gene could be TRBD1 or TRBD2 (5 bases each). Deletions cut 3 bases from V and 5 bases from J, with 19 bases between. CDR1 is SGHVS and CDR2 is FQNEAQ in the germline V gene. CDR3 length: 17 residues. The CDR3 sequence is CASSFSLTAGTTGELFF. The DNA for the CDR3 is TGTGCCAGCAGCTTCAGTCTAACGGCAGGGACGACCGGGGAGCTGTTTTTT.

The V and J genes are TRBV4-2 and TRBJ2-5; D may be TRBD2 (6 bases). The germline V gene has CDR1 LGHNA and CDR2 YNFKEQ. The V end was cut by 5 bases, the J end by 1 base, with 17 bases between. The CDR3 loop spans 16 amino acids. The CDR3 region has the DNA TGTGCCAGCAGCAAGGAGGGCAGGGCCCGCCAAGAGACCCAGTACTTC. It is translated as CASSKEGRARQETQYF.

The rearrangement joins TRBV9 to TRBJ1-1; D is unresolved. V lost 0 bases and J lost 2, with 8 bases in between. From germline, CDR1 is SGDLS and CDR2 YYNGEE. The CDR3 runs 14 residues. The CDR3 loop is CASSVGQINTEAFF. The CDR3 DNA follows: TGTGCCAGCAGCGTAGGGCAGATAAACACTGAAGCTTTCTTT. The variable domain in full, with the rest retrieved from reference TRBV9 and TRBJ1-1, is DSGVTQTPKHLITATGQRVTLRCSPRSGDLSVYWYQQSLDQGLQFLIQYYNGEERAKGNILERFSAQQFPDLHSELNLSSLELGDSALYFCASSVGQINTEAFFGQGTRLTVV.

V usage is TRBV6-5 and J usage is TRBJ1-1, with unresolved D. CDR3 length: 13 residues. Trimming cost V 4 bases and J 11 bases, with 17 bases left between them. Germline V gives CDR1 MNHEY, CDR2 SVGAGI. This CDR3 reads CASSSSRSAEAFF. In DNA form, the CDR3 reads TGTGCCAGCAGTTCTTCCCGGTCAGCAGAGGCTTTCTTT.

The chain carries TRBV29-1 and TRBJ2-5; D gene uncertain. There are 13 residues in the CDR3. V lost 3 bases and J 2 bases, leaving 10 bases between the germline ends. From germline, CDR1 is SQVTM and CDR2 ANQGSEA. DNA for the CDR3: TGCAGCGTTGATTGGGCAAATCAAGAGACCCAGTACTTC. Its protein is CSVDWANQETQYF.

CDR3 nucleotide sequence: TGTGCCAGCAGCTTCAGGGTTCCTGGAAACACCATATATTTT. The encoded protein is CASSFRVPGNTIYF. The genes are TRBV5-6 and TRBJ1-3, with D maybe TRBD1 (5 bases). Germline loops: CDR1 SGHDT, CDR2 YYEEEE. The CDR3 has 14 residues. V lost 2 bases, J lost 2 bases, and 8 bases lay in between.

V and J are TRBV4-2 and TRBJ1-2, with a weak D call TRBD1 (6 bases). Trimming removed 0 bases from V and 6 bases from J, with 11 bases in between. Germline CDR1 and CDR2: LGHNA and YNFKEQ. CDR3 length: 14 amino acids. This chain's CDR3 is CASSQEYGGDGYTF. In nucleotides, the CDR3 is TGTGCCAGCAGCCAAGAATACGGGGGCGATGGCTACACCTTC.

Points on this clone: The sample contains more than one DNA sequence encoding this CDR3. This sequence joins TRBV5-1 and TRBJ1-3; 9 bases fit TRBD1. There are 14 residues in the CDR3. With V trimmed by 4 bases and J by 4 bases, 3 bases remained unmatched. The V gene's germline CDR1 is SGHRS and CDR2 YFSETQ. The CDR3 coding sequence is TGCGCCAGCAGCGAACAGGGGGCAGGAAACACCATATATTTT. Its translation: CASSEQGAGNTIYF.